The rows below give T cell receptor beta chains drawn from one sample of a study of T cell repertoires in ileal Crohn's disease. Here immunoSEQ multiplex PCR was the method, and the copy in TCRdb shows in-frame clones only, minus some. The sample has around 14,000 clones, approximately 70% seen once; the top ten hold 5.5% to 6%. The specimen was ileal tissue. These receptors came from an adult with Crohn's disease. The CDR3 runs from the conserved cysteine through the conserved F or W. The D gene is left open where the match is weak. Only part of the rows carry a size: once, few, many, or a class if the clone is expanded.

D gene,clone size,CDR3 length,J gene,V gene,CDR3 DNA,CDR3 protein
NA,NA,14,TRBJ1-3,TRBV10-3,TGTGCCATCAAGGAGGGGCTTACTGGAAACACCATATATTTT,CAIKEGLTGNTIYF
NA,NA,12,TRBJ1-2,TRBV7-2,TGTGCCAGCAGCTGGGTGGGCTATGGCTACACCTTC,CASSWVGYGYTF
NA,NA,14,TRBJ1-4,TRBV2,TGTGCCAGCACCTGGGACCTCGGGAATGAAAAACTGTTTTTT,CASTWDLGNEKLFF
NA,NA,13,TRBJ2-3,TRBV5-1,TGCGCCAGCAGATCATCTAGCACAGATACGCAGTATTTT,CASRSSSTDTQYF
NA,few,12,TRBJ1-5,TRBV7-2,TGTGCCAGCAGCTTACGAGGGCAGCCCCAGCATTTT,CASSLRGQPQHF
NA,NA,12,TRBJ2-5,TRBV6-1,TGTGCCAGCAGTGAAATCCGAGAGACCCAGTACTTC,CASSEIRETQYF
TRBD1,once,15,TRBJ1-2,TRBV2,TGTGCCAGCAGCGACAGGGGGCAGAGGAACTATGGCTACACCTTC,CASSDRGQRNYGYTF
NA,few,13,TRBJ1-6,TRBV2,TGTGCCAGCAGTGACAGGCCTCATTCACCCCTCCACTTT,CASSDRPHSPLHF
TRBD1,once,15,TRBJ2-7,TRBV7-8,TGTGCCAGCAGCTGGAGCCCCGGGACAGTAACCGAGCAGTACTTC,CASSWSPGTVTEQYF
NA,few,15,TRBJ1-5,TRBV10-3,TGTGCCATCAGTGAGTTTCAGGCAAGCAATCAGCCCCAGCATTTT,CAISEFQASNQPQHF
NA,NA,17,TRBJ1-5,TRBV11-3,TGTGCCAGCAGCTTAAAGGCCCGGGGGGTTAGCAATCAGCCCCAGCATTTT,CASSLKARGVSNQPQHF
NA,few,14,TRBJ2-4,TRBV5-4,TGTGCCAGCAGCCCGAACAGGGATGGAGGCATTCAGTACTTC,CASSPNRDGGIQYF
NA,NA,12,TRBJ2-3,TRBV29-1,TGCAGCGTTGAAGATCCGTCAGATACGCAGTATTTT,CSVEDPSDTQYF
TRBD1,NA,17,TRBJ1-5,TRBV5-5,TGTGCCAGCAGCATTGGGACAGGGGATTTGGGAAATCAGCCCCAGCATTTT,CASSIGTGDLGNQPQHF
TRBD1,NA,16,TRBJ1-4,TRBV4-1,TGCGCCAGCAGCCCCGGATTACAGGGGGGGAATGAAAAACTGTTTTTT,CASSPGLQGGNEKLFF
TRBD1,NA,14,TRBJ1-2,TRBV7-9,TGTGCCAGCAGTCCTTTAGACAGGGGGAATGGCTACACCTTC,CASSPLDRGNGYTF
NA,NA,13,TRBJ1-1,TRBV5-1,TGCGCCAGCAGCTTGCCAGGGGAATATGAAGCTTTCTTT,CASSLPGEYEAFF
NA,once,16,TRBJ2-2,TRBV11-2,TGTGCCAGCAGCTTAGGAATAGGGCCCATCCTCGGGGAGCTGTTTTTT,CASSLGIGPILGELFF
TRBD1,few,14,TRBJ2-5,TRBV30,TGTGCCTGGAGTGGGGACAGGGGGGGAGAGACCCAGTACTTC,CAWSGDRGGETQYF
NA,few,13,TRBJ1-5,TRBV28,TGTGCCAGCAGCCGAGGGGGGCACCAGCCCCAGCATTTT,CASSRGGHQPQHF
NA,few,15,TRBJ2-2,TRBV27,TGTGCCAGCAGTTTAAACAGGGGGGGGACCGGGGAGCTGTTTTTT,CASSLNRGGTGELFF
NA,NA,13,TRBJ2-5,TRBV29-1,TGCAGCGTTGATCTGGGCAACGAAGAGACCCAGTACTTC,CSVDLGNEETQYF
TRBD2,medium-sized,14,TRBJ2-5,TRBV7-7,TGTGCCAGCAGACCGACTAGCGGGGAAGAGACCCAGTACTTC,CASRPTSGEETQYF
TRBD2,NA,15,TRBJ2-1,TRBV6-4,TGTGCCAGCAGTGACTCTAGCGGGGGGCCAAATGAGCAGTTCTTC,CASSDSSGGPNEQFF
NA,NA,17,TRBJ2-1,TRBV5-6,TGTGCCAGCAGCAACCTCGGGGCCGCGAGCTCCTACAATGAGCAGTTCTTC,CASSNLGAASSYNEQFF
NA,NA,19,TRBJ1-5,TRBV4-1,TGCGCCAGCAGCCAAGAAGGCGAACGGAACGCCGCAGAGGTTCAGCCCCAGCATTTT,CASSQEGERNAAEVQPQHF
NA,NA,13,TRBJ1-3,TRBV19,TGTGCCAGTAGTATGGGGAGAGGAAACACCATATATTTT,CASSMGRGNTIYF
TRBD2,NA,15,TRBJ2-1,TRBV6-4,TGTGCCAGCAGTGACTCTAGCGGGGAGCCAAATGAGCAGTTCTTC,CASSDSSGEPNEQFF
NA,NA,16,TRBJ2-7,TRBV1,TGCACCAGCAGCCAAGATGGTACAGGGCCGCCAGGGGAGCAGTACTTC,CTSSQDGTGPPGEQYF
TRBD2,NA,16,TRBJ2-2,TRBV9,TGTGCCAGCAGCGCGAGCGGGGGGGCCGTTTCCAGGGAGCTGTTTTTT,CASSASGGAVSRELFF
NA,NA,14,TRBJ1-1,TRBV5-3,TGTGCCAGAAGCCTAGGGCAAACGAACACTGAAGCTTTCTTT,CARSLGQTNTEAFF
NA,NA,14,TRBJ2-3,TRBV5-6,TGTGCCAGCAGCTTTCTAGGGGCTGCAGATACGCAGTATTTT,CASSFLGAADTQYF
NA,NA,13,TRBJ1-1,TRBV28,TGTGCCGGGTCAGGGGTTGACCACTTTGAAGCTTTCTTT,CAGSGVDHFEAFF
TRBD1,NA,15,TRBJ1-4,TRBV6-5,TGTGCCAGCAGTTACCTACCACGGACAGGAGAAAAACTGTTTTTT,CASSYLPRTGEKLFF
NA,once,15,TRBJ2-1,TRBV7-2,TGTGCCAGCAGCAGGAGAGGGGGGGCCTACAATGAGCAGTTCTTC,CASSRRGGAYNEQFF
NA,NA,13,TRBJ2-1,TRBV13,TGTGCCAGCAGCTTAGCAGAGTACAATGAGCAGTTCTTC,CASSLAEYNEQFF
NA,NA,15,TRBJ2-3,TRBV27,TGTGCCAGCAGTGGACGAGGGGCCAGAGGAGATACGCAGTATTTT,CASSGRGARGDTQYF
TRBD2,NA,16,TRBJ2-1,TRBV7-8,TGTGCCAGCAGACGGACTAGCGGGGGGTTGTACAATGAGCAGTTCTTC,CASRRTSGGLYNEQFF
TRBD1,NA,13,TRBJ1-1,TRBV29-1,TGCAGCGCAAAGACAGGGGTTAACACTGAAGCTTTCTTT,CSAKTGVNTEAFF
NA,few,13,TRBJ2-3,TRBV28,TGTGCCGGCTCCTACAGGGACACTAATACGCAGTATTTT,CAGSYRDTNTQYF
TRBD2,once,15,TRBJ2-5,TRBV6-6,TGTGCCAGCAGCAACGGACTAGCGGGCCAAGAGACCCAGTACTTC,CASSNGLAGQETQYF